These 4 T cell receptor beta chains came from one sample sequenced in a study of shared clonotypes between healthy human individuals. Generated by immunoSEQ multiplex PCR, the TCRdb table keeps only in-frame clones and is missing some. The data contain over a million clones, roughly 96% of them singletons. Sequenced input: naive CD4+ T cells sorted from blood. Subset here: CD45RA+ positively selected. The receptors were gathered from a man in his thirties or forties in good health.

On this clone itself: Within the sample, other DNA sequences also encode this same CDR3. The gene calls are TRBV5-4 and TRBJ2-5, with TRBD2 identical over 10 bases. The junction had 0 bases not matched to a gene; V was cut back by 0 bases and J by 1 base. The germline CDR1 and CDR2 sequences are SGHNT and YYREEE (reference sequence). This CDR3 contains 15 residues. The CDR3, as DNA: TGTGCCAGCAGCTTGGGGACTAGCGGCCAAGAGACCCAGTACTTC. Amino acids: CASSLGTSGQETQYF.

For the CDR3, the DNA is TGTGCCAGCAGTTTGGGGCAACATGGAAACACCATATATTTT. This encodes CASSLGQHGNTIYF. The chain employs TRBV27 and TRBJ1-3, with D perhaps TRBD1 (5 bases). Trimming took off 3 bases at V and 3 bases at J, with 9 bases between the two ends. CDR3 length: 14 residues. CDR1 and CDR2 (germline): MNHEY, SMNVEV (reference sequence).

The chain combines TRBV5-1 with TRBJ1-4; 9 nucleotides align to TRBD1. V was pared by 0 bases and J by 0 bases, with 3 bases of the junction left unmatched. The CDR3 has 17 residues. Per germline, CDR1 SGHRS and CDR2 YFSETQ. Here the CDR3 DNA reads TGCGCCAGCAGCTTGGGACAGGGGGTTGCAACTAATGAAAAACTGTTTTTT. Protein sequence: CASSLGQGVATNEKLFF.

This rearrangement joins TRBV19 to TRBJ1-1; D not resolved. The CDR3 spans 15 residues. The germline V gene has CDR1 LNHDA and CDR2 SQIVND (reference sequence). The V gene lost 3 bases and the J gene lost 1 base, with 12 bases spanning the gap. CDR3 nucleotides: TGTGCCAGTAGTATCCCGGGGAGGTGGAACACTGAAGCTTTCTTT. Protein: CASSIPGRWNTEAFF.